This T cell receptor beta chain was captured in a study of T cells in Graves' hyperthyroidism and ophthalmopathy. Study results and caveats: Also found in blood were most expanded thyroid clonotypes above 0.001. Ophthalmopathy could be told apart from stable hyperthyroidism with a 13 V-J model.

The CDR3 is made up of 15 amino acids. The V gene's germline CDR1 is MDHEN and CDR2 SYDVKM. Trimming at V came to 7 bases and at J to 7 bases, leaving 10 bases not matched to a gene. This clonotype has at least ten counts. Antigen unknown. There were TCR beta CDR3 regions amplified from RNA transcripts. HTBI primers were the set used in a first-round RT-PCR of the TCR CDR3. TCRdb used MiXCR to reprocess the multiplex PCR reads, holding one entry per CDR3 protein. This sample has about 590,000 distinct CDR3 sequences, with around 14% found just once. Any patient presenting with uncontrolled infection, other autoimmune disease, pregnancy or lactation was left out. From roughly 10 ml of fresh peripheral blood, PBMCs were isolated.

Sequenced sample: blood. The genes are TRBV28 and TRBJ2-3, with TRBD2 matching over 11 bases. This receptor was identified in a woman under 30 with Graves' ophthalmopathy. In DNA, the CDR3 is TGTGCCAGCACCCCGGTAGCGGGAGGGCCTTATACGCAGTATTTT. Encoded protein: CASTPVAGGPYTQYF.